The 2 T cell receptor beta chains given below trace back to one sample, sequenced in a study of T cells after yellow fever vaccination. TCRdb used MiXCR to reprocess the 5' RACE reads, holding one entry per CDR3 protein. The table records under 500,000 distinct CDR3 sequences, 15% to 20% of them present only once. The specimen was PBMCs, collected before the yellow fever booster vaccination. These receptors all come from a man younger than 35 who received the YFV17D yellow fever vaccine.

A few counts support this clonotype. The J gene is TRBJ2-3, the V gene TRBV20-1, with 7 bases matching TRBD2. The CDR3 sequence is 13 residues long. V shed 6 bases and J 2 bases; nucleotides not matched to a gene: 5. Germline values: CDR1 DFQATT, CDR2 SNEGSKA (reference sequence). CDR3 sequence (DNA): TGCAGTGCCAACGGGGGGTCCACAGATACGCAGTATTTT. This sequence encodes CSANGGSTDTQYF.

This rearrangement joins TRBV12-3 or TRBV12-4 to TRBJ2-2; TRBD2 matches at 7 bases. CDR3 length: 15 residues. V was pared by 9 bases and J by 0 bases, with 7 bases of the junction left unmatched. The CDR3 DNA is TGTGCCAGTGCAACGCGGGGGACGAACACCGGGGAGCTGTTTTTT. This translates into CASATRGTNTGELFF.